These T cell receptor beta chains were read from a single sample in a study of blood T cell repertoires in COVID-19. Profiling relied on immunoSEQ multiplex PCR, and the TCRdb table lists in-frame clones only, not all of them. The sample has approximately 110,000 clones; 69% are singletons. Material for sequencing was peripheral blood. Every receptor here comes from an elderly man with acute or convalescent COVID-19. CDR3s include the opening cysteine and the closing phenylalanine or tryptophan. The D gene is left open where the match is weak. Part of the rows lack a size; the others show once, few, many or a class for expanded clones.

DNA: TGTGCCAGCACTCCTTCGGGACAACCTGGGCAGAATGAAAAACTGTTTTTT
CDR3: CASTPSGQPGQNEKLFF
D: NA
size: NA
J: TRBJ1-4
V: TRBV27

DNA: TGTGCCAGCAGTGCTCGTACTAGCGGGCAGTGGAATGAGCAGTTCTTC
CDR3: CASSARTSGQWNEQFF
D: TRBD2
size: NA
J: TRBJ2-1
V: TRBV25-1

DNA: TGTGCCTGGAGTCTCAGGGGTCGGCGCACAGATACGCAGTATTTT
CDR3: CAWSLRGRRTDTQYF
D: NA
size: once
J: TRBJ2-3
V: TRBV30

DNA: TGTGCCAGCAGCTTGCTGGGGCACGGGGAGCTGTTTTTT
CDR3: CASSLLGHGELFF
D: NA
size: NA
J: TRBJ2-2
V: TRBV5-6

DNA: TGTGCCAGCACCCAACGGACAGGGAGCAATGAGCAGTTCTTC
CDR3: CASTQRTGSNEQFF
D: TRBD1
size: few
J: TRBJ2-1
V: TRBV28

DNA: TGTGCCAGTAGTCAGGGAGGAGGAACTTACTCTGGAAACACCATATATTTT
CDR3: CASSQGGGTYSGNTIYF
D: NA
size: NA
J: TRBJ1-3
V: TRBV19

DNA: TGCGCCAGCTCCTACTCCGGGACAGGGGAGTCCTACGAGCAGTACTTC
CDR3: CASSYSGTGESYEQYF
D: TRBD1
size: few
J: TRBJ2-7
V: TRBV4-3

DNA: TGTGCCAGCACCTTAATTGGGCTAGCGGGAGGGCCCATCCAAGAGACCCAGTACTTC
CDR3: CASTLIGLAGGPIQETQYF
D: TRBD2
size: NA
J: TRBJ2-5
V: TRBV11-3

DNA: TGCGCCAGCAGCTTGGCCCCCCCGGCACAGAATAACTATGGCTACACCTTC
CDR3: CASSLAPPAQNNYGYTF
D: NA
size: few
J: TRBJ1-2
V: TRBV5-1

DNA: TGTGCCAGCAGTGGGGGAGGGCCGAGGTCCTATAATTCACCCCTCCACTTT
CDR3: CASSGGGPRSYNSPLHF
D: NA
size: NA
J: TRBJ1-6
V: TRBV25-1

DNA: TGTGCCAGCAGTTTACTGGGACAGGGTAGTTCACCCCTCCACTTT
CDR3: CASSLLGQGSSPLHF
D: TRBD1
size: NA
J: TRBJ1-6
V: TRBV28

DNA: TGTGCCAGCAGCCAAGTCGCGGGAACGAACACCGGGGAGCTGTTTTTT
CDR3: CASSQVAGTNTGELFF
D: NA
size: NA
J: TRBJ2-2
V: TRBV3-1/TRBV3-2

DNA: TGTGCCAGCAGCACGTCCGGGACAGCCTTCTCCTATAATTCACCCCTCCACTTT
CDR3: CASSTSGTAFSYNSPLHF
D: TRBD1
size: NA
J: TRBJ1-6
V: TRBV7-2

DNA: TGTGCCAGCAGCCCTGACTTAGGCGAGAACACTGAAGCTTTCTTT
CDR3: CASSPDLGENTEAFF
D: NA
size: NA
J: TRBJ1-1
V: TRBV21-1

DNA: TGTGCCAGCTCACCCTCCGGGACAGTCTCTGGAAACACCATATATTTT
CDR3: CASSPSGTVSGNTIYF
D: TRBD1
size: NA
J: TRBJ1-3
V: TRBV18

DNA: TGTGCCAGCAGCTTCCCTCAGGGAGGATCCACCTACGAGCAGTACTTC
CDR3: CASSFPQGGSTYEQYF
D: NA
size: NA
J: TRBJ2-7
V: TRBV7-2

DNA: TGTGCCAGCAGCAAAACTTCCTATGGAGGTTTGAATTCACCCCTCCACTTT
CDR3: CASSKTSYGGLNSPLHF
D: NA
size: once
J: TRBJ1-6
V: TRBV21-1

DNA: TGTGCCAGCAGGGTCACAGGGGGCGGTGAAAAACTGTTTTTT
CDR3: CASRVTGGGEKLFF
D: TRBD1
size: NA
J: TRBJ1-4
V: TRBV2

DNA: TGCAGCGTTGAGGACAGGCTCTATGGCTACACCTTC
CDR3: CSVEDRLYGYTF
D: TRBD1
size: NA
J: TRBJ1-2
V: TRBV29-1

DNA: TGTGCCAGCAGCCCGAGGGGGCTGCCCGGAGAGACCCAGTACTTC
CDR3: CASSPRGLPGETQYF
D: TRBD1
size: NA
J: TRBJ2-5
V: TRBV7-2

DNA: TGTGCCAGCAGTTTCGCGACAGGGAGAGGCGGGGACTATGGCTACACCTTC
CDR3: CASSFATGRGGDYGYTF
D: TRBD1
size: NA
J: TRBJ1-2
V: TRBV28

DNA: TGTGCCAGCCTGGGCTTTTCCGTGAACACTGAAGCTTTCTTT
CDR3: CASLGFSVNTEAFF
D: NA
size: NA
J: TRBJ1-1
V: TRBV28

DNA: TGCAGCGCGTTATCGGGACAACGCACAGATACGCAGTATTTT
CDR3: CSALSGQRTDTQYF
D: NA
size: NA
J: TRBJ2-3
V: TRBV29-1

DNA: TGCGCCAGCAGCCAAGAACCCCTACGCTCTGGAAACACCATATATTTT
CDR3: CASSQEPLRSGNTIYF
D: NA
size: NA
J: TRBJ1-3
V: TRBV4-1

DNA: TGTGCCAGCAGCTTGTATGGGACACAGTCTAACTATGGCTACACCTTC
CDR3: CASSLYGTQSNYGYTF
D: NA
size: NA
J: TRBJ1-2
V: TRBV5-6

DNA: TGTGCCAGCAGTACCAGGGGGCGGGAGACCCAGTACTTC
CDR3: CASSTRGRETQYF
D: TRBD1
size: few
J: TRBJ2-5
V: TRBV6-5

DNA: TGCGCCAGCAGCCAATCCCGGGGGGATTCACCCCTCCACTTT
CDR3: CASSQSRGDSPLHF
D: NA
size: NA
J: TRBJ1-6
V: TRBV4-1

DNA: TGCGCCAGCAGCTTGGATCAGGGTAGCTATGGCTACACCTTC
CDR3: CASSLDQGSYGYTF
D: NA
size: NA
J: TRBJ1-2
V: TRBV5-1

DNA: TGCGCCAGCATGGCGGAATCTGGAAACACCATATATTTT
CDR3: CASMAESGNTIYF
D: NA
size: NA
J: TRBJ1-3
V: TRBV5-1

DNA: TGTGCCAGCAGTTTATCGCCCCCCAGTTTAAACATTCAGTACTTC
CDR3: CASSLSPPSLNIQYF
D: NA
size: NA
J: TRBJ2-4
V: TRBV27

DNA: TGTGCCAGCTCACTCGGACAATTAGACTCTGGAAACACCATATATTTT
CDR3: CASSLGQLDSGNTIYF
D: NA
size: NA
J: TRBJ1-3
V: TRBV18

DNA: TGTGCCAGCGGGGAAGGACAGGGGACTTGGGAGCAGTACTTC
CDR3: CASGEGQGTWEQYF
D: TRBD1
size: NA
J: TRBJ2-7
V: TRBV28

DNA: TGCGCCAGCAGCTTGAGTGCGGGGGGGCTCGAGCAGTACTTC
CDR3: CASSLSAGGLEQYF
D: TRBD2
size: NA
J: TRBJ2-7
V: TRBV5-1

DNA: TGTGCCATCAGTTCCGTAGCGGGAGAAGGAAATGAGCAGTTCTTC
CDR3: CAISSVAGEGNEQFF
D: TRBD2
size: NA
J: TRBJ2-1
V: TRBV10-3

DNA: TGTGCCAGCAGCCTGGAAAGGGCGGGAGACGCCCCAGATACGCAGTATTTT
CDR3: CASSLERAGDAPDTQYF
D: TRBD2
size: NA
J: TRBJ2-3
V: TRBV5-5

DNA: TGCGCCAGCAGCCAAGGGGGCGGGGGCTCCTACGAGCAGTACTTC
CDR3: CASSQGGGGSYEQYF
D: TRBD2
size: NA
J: TRBJ2-7
V: TRBV4-3

DNA: TGTGCCACCGGTGGGGCAGGGTCGGACTATGGCTACACCTTC
CDR3: CATGGAGSDYGYTF
D: NA
size: few
J: TRBJ1-2
V: TRBV24-1

DNA: TGTGCCAGCAGCTCGCGGACTAGCGGCGGAGAGACCCAGTACTTC
CDR3: CASSSRTSGGETQYF
D: TRBD2
size: NA
J: TRBJ2-5
V: TRBV5-4

DNA: TGTGCCAGCAGCGTCGTCCCGGGAAGTACCGAGACCCAGTACTTC
CDR3: CASSVVPGSTETQYF
D: NA
size: NA
J: TRBJ2-5
V: TRBV5-4

DNA: TGTGCCAGCTCACAGACCTATGGCTACACCTTC
CDR3: CASSQTYGYTF
D: NA
size: NA
J: TRBJ1-2
V: TRBV7-2

DNA: TGTGCCAGCAGTTCTCTCCCGGACAGAGTCTACGAGCAGTACTTC
CDR3: CASSSLPDRVYEQYF
D: NA
size: NA
J: TRBJ2-7
V: TRBV28

DNA: TGTGCCACCAGTGACAGGGACAGCCAAGAGACCCAGTACTTC
CDR3: CATSDRDSQETQYF
D: TRBD1
size: NA
J: TRBJ2-5
V: TRBV24-1

DNA: TGTGCCAGCAGCTTGTCCCTAGCGGGAAAAGAGACCCAGTACTTC
CDR3: CASSLSLAGKETQYF
D: TRBD2
size: NA
J: TRBJ2-5
V: TRBV7-2

DNA: TGTGCCAGCAGCGTAGAACAGATATCCACCGGGGAGCTGTTTTTT
CDR3: CASSVEQISTGELFF
D: NA
size: NA
J: TRBJ2-2
V: TRBV9

DNA: TGTGCCAGCAGCTCTATTGGACAAAAGGGCGGAGAGCAGTACTTC
CDR3: CASSSIGQKGGEQYF
D: NA
size: NA
J: TRBJ2-7
V: TRBV7-9

DNA: TGTGCCAGCAAAGGGGCTCCTGGCTACACCTTC
CDR3: CASKGAPGYTF
D: NA
size: NA
J: TRBJ1-2
V: TRBV6-5

DNA: TGTGCCAGCAGCTTAACCCGGAAAACTAGGGGCTACACCTTC
CDR3: CASSLTRKTRGYTF
D: NA
size: NA
J: TRBJ1-2
V: TRBV11-2

DNA: TGTGCCAGCAGTGTTAGCGGGAGACAGGGTGAGCAGTTCTTC
CDR3: CASSVSGRQGEQFF
D: TRBD2
size: once
J: TRBJ2-1
V: TRBV6-2/TRBV6-3

DNA: TGTGCCAGTAGTAGGGGACAGGGGTGGACTAATGAAAAACTGTTTTTT
CDR3: CASSRGQGWTNEKLFF
D: TRBD1
size: few
J: TRBJ1-4
V: TRBV19

DNA: TGTGCCAGCTCACCTAGGACAGGGGGAGATAACTATGGCTACACCTTC
CDR3: CASSPRTGGDNYGYTF
D: TRBD1
size: NA
J: TRBJ1-2
V: TRBV18

DNA: TGTGCCAGCACGGGACTGCGAGGCCCCGGGGAGCTGTTTTTT
CDR3: CASTGLRGPGELFF
D: NA
size: NA
J: TRBJ2-2
V: TRBV2

DNA: TGTGCCAGCAGCCCCCGGCTAGCGGGACTAGTGACCCAGTACTTC
CDR3: CASSPRLAGLVTQYF
D: TRBD2
size: NA
J: TRBJ2-5
V: TRBV9

DNA: TGCGCCAGCAGCTTGGACCACAGGGGGGTTGGCGGGGAGCTGTTTTTT
CDR3: CASSLDHRGVGGELFF
D: TRBD1
size: NA
J: TRBJ2-2
V: TRBV5-1

DNA: TGTGCCAGCAGTTTAGGGACAGGGAGCTATGGCTACACCTTC
CDR3: CASSLGTGSYGYTF
D: TRBD1
size: NA
J: TRBJ1-2
V: TRBV27

DNA: TGTGCCAGCAGAATAAATCCTGAGGGAAACACCATATATTTT
CDR3: CASRINPEGNTIYF
D: NA
size: NA
J: TRBJ1-3
V: TRBV6-5

DNA: TGTGCCATCAGTGCGAGTGTTATGGGATTCGGGGCAGATACGCAGTATTTT
CDR3: CAISASVMGFGADTQYF
D: NA
size: NA
J: TRBJ2-3
V: TRBV10-3

DNA: TGCGCCAGCAGTGGGGCAGGAGCGGCCTACAATGAGCAGTTCTTC
CDR3: CASSGAGAAYNEQFF
D: NA
size: NA
J: TRBJ2-1
V: TRBV10-1

DNA: TGCAGTGCTAGTGGGCGAAGGACAGGGGGTCTAGATGGCTACACCTTC
CDR3: CSASGRRTGGLDGYTF
D: TRBD1
size: NA
J: TRBJ1-2
V: TRBV20-1

DNA: TGTGCCAGCACTCTGGGTGGGACTAGCAACTACAATGAGCAGTTCTTC
CDR3: CASTLGGTSNYNEQFF
D: TRBD2
size: NA
J: TRBJ2-1
V: TRBV28

DNA: TGTGCCAGCAGCTTAGGGACAGGGGATCGGCAGTACTTC
CDR3: CASSLGTGDRQYF
D: TRBD1
size: NA
J: TRBJ2-7
V: TRBV7-6